This T cell receptor (beta chain) was sequenced during a study of T cells in Graves' hyperthyroidism and ophthalmopathy. General study results and limits: Clonotypes that were expanded in thyroid above 0.001 mostly appeared in blood too.

This CDR3 spans 14 amino acids. CDR1 is SNHLY, CDR2 FYNNEI, per germline. V was pared by 7 bases and J by 0 bases, with 10 bases between. This clonotype has more than one count but fewer than ten. Its antigen is unidentified. From RNA transcripts, TCR beta CDR3 regions were amplified. The TCR CDR3 first-round RT-PCR relied on the HTBI primer set. TCRdb re-derived calls from the multiplex PCR reads in MiXCR, one entry per CDR3 protein. The profile shows around 690,000 distinct CDR3 sequences, 20% to 25% of them singletons. The clonotype was recovered from a man aged 25-40 years with Graves' ophthalmopathy. Sequencing used blood. The V and J genes are TRBV2 and TRBJ1-3; D is undetermined. The CDR3 region has the DNA TGTGCCAGCAAGAAAATCGACTCTGGAAACACCATATATTTT. It specifies CASKKIDSGNTIYF.